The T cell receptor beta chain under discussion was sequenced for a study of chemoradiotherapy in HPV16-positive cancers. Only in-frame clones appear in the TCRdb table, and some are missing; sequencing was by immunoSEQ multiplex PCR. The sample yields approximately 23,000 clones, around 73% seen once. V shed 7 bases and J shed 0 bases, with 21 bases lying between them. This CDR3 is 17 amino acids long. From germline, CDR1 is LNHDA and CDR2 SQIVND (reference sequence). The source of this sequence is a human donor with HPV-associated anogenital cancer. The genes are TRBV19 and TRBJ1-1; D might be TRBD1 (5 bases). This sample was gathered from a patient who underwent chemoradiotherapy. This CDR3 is CASMSRRTGYMNTEAFF. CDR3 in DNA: TGTGCCAGTATGTCCCGGAGAACAGGATACATGAACACTGAAGCTTTCTTT.